The rows below give T cell receptor beta chains drawn from one sample of a study of vaccination and CD4 T cells after COVID-19. The antigens for these receptors are not known. TCRdb reanalysed the PCR reads using MiXCR and keeps one entry per CDR3 protein. The sample records 6,600 or so distinct CDR3 sequences, roughly 32% being singletons. The input for sequencing was CD4+ T cells from blood, cultured in vitro, taken after SARS-CoV-2 vaccination. The receptors derive from a human donor who had recovered from COVID-19. CDR3s include the opening cysteine and the closing phenylalanine or tryptophan. The D gene is left open where the match is weak. Clone size is stated in some rows and not others, as once, few, many or a class when expanded.

V	J	length	size	D	CDR3	DNA
TRBV6-1	TRBJ1-1	13	.	.	CASIRDWDTEAFF	TGTGCCAGCATTAGGGACTGGGACACTGAAGCTTTCTTT
TRBV24-1	TRBJ2-7	14	few	TRBD1	CATSGRDSNYEQYF	TGTGCCACCAGTGGAAGGGACAGCAACTACGAGCAGTACTTC
TRBV7-9	TRBJ1-1	15	few	TRBD1	CASIDLRGLRTEAFF	TGTGCCAGCATCGACCTAAGGGGGCTTCGCACTGAAGCTTTCTTT
TRBV7-3	TRBJ1-5	23	.	.	CASSLTVKALGQINEYSNQPQHF	TGTGCCAGCAGCTTAACGGTAAAGGCCCTAGGACAGATAAACGAGTATAGCAATCAGCCCCAGCATTTT
TRBV5-4	TRBJ2-5	16	.	TRBD1	CASSLRHRGRAETQYF	TGTGCCAGCAGCTTGAGGCACAGGGGGCGCGCAGAGACCCAGTACTTC
TRBV6-1	TRBJ2-5	15	medium-sized	.	CASSENTGLQETQYF	TGTGCCAGCAGCGAAAATACGGGGCTCCAAGAGACCCAGTACTTC
TRBV7-2	TRBJ2-3	15	few	.	CASSLVGGHTDTQYF	TGTGCCAGCAGCTTAGTAGGAGGGCACACAGATACGCAGTATTTT
TRBV30	TRBJ1-5	16	once	TRBD1	CAWSVAGTVGDQPQHF	TGTGCCTGGAGTGTAGCCGGGACAGTCGGCGATCAGCCCCAGCATTTT
TRBV29-1	TRBJ1-1	12	.	TRBD1	CSTGTASYEAFF	TGCAGCACGGGGACAGCCAGCTATGAAGCTTTCTTT
TRBV7-6	TRBJ2-1	15	medium-sized	.	CASSSTGGLYNEQFF	TGTGCCAGCAGCTCCACCGGGGGGCTATACAATGAGCAGTTCTTC
TRBV20-1	TRBJ2-2	18	.	TRBD2	CSARALGLAGAWYGELFF	TGCAGTGCTAGAGCTCTAGGACTAGCGGGGGCTTGGTACGGGGAGCTGTTTTTT
TRBV5-5	TRBJ1-2	12	few	.	CASSLGAAGYTF	TGTGCCAGCAGCTTGGGCGCGGCGGGCTACACCTTC
TRBV7-3	TRBJ2-6	16	.	.	CASSIPGQSGANVLTF	TGTGCCAGCAGCATACCGGGACAATCTGGGGCCAACGTCCTGACTTTC
TRBV7-7	TRBJ2-5	13	.	.	CASSLVGEETQYF	TGTGCCAGCAGCTTAGTAGGCGAAGAGACCCAGTACTTC
TRBV2	TRBJ2-5	11	.	.	CASSVVETQYF	TGTGCCAGCAGTGTGGTGGAGACCCAGTACTTC
TRBV28	TRBJ2-7	12	few	TRBD2	CASTSQGGGQYF	TGTGCCAGCACGAGTCAGGGCGGGGGGCAGTACTTC
TRBV6-1	TRBJ2-2	16	medium-sized	.	CASSPQGPPNTGELFF	TGTGCCAGCAGTCCACAGGGCCCACCGAACACCGGGGAGCTGTTTTTT
TRBV20-1	TRBJ2-3	14	.	TRBD2	CSARVAGVTDTQYF	TGCAGTGCTAGGGTAGCGGGAGTAACAGATACGCAGTATTTT
TRBV28	TRBJ2-7	13	few	.	CASTGDPYYEQYF	TGTGCCAGCACAGGGGACCCATATTACGAGCAGTACTTC
TRBV20-1	TRBJ2-1	22	.	.	CSARGRGRGQGLAGISYNEQFF	TGCAGTGCTAGAGGTAGAGGAAGGGGGCAAGGGCTAGCGGGTATCTCCTACAATGAGCAGTTCTTC
TRBV7-9	TRBJ2-1	14	few	.	CASSFRRLGNEQFF	TGTGCCAGCAGCTTTAGACGACTGGGCAATGAGCAGTTCTTC
TRBV29-1	TRBJ2-5	13	.	TRBD1	CSVEEGGTENQYF	TGCAGCGTTGAAGAAGGGGGCACAGAGAACCAGTACTTC
TRBV6-1	TRBJ1-2	14	medium-sized	.	CASRLAMENYGYTF	TGTGCCAGCAGACTTGCTATGGAGAACTATGGCTACACCTTC
TRBV12-3/TRBV12-4	TRBJ1-6	16	.	.	CASSLASGLGNSPLHF	TGTGCCAGCAGTTTAGCCTCAGGGCTTGGTAATTCACCCCTCCACTTT
TRBV6-5	TRBJ2-1	15	.	.	CASSYAVSSYNEQFF	TGTGCCAGCAGTTATGCGGTGAGCTCCTACAATGAGCAGTTCTTC
TRBV19	TRBJ1-5	15	.	TRBD1	CASNHQGASAQPQHF	TGTGCCAGTAACCATCAGGGGGCTAGCGCCCAGCCCCAGCATTTT
TRBV27	TRBJ2-3	14	.	TRBD1	CASSRQGPLDTQYF	TGTGCCAGCAGTAGACAGGGACCCCTAGATACGCAGTATTTT
TRBV7-2	TRBJ2-1	15	few	.	CASISSVSSYNEQFF	TGTGCCAGCATTTCTAGCGTGAGCTCCTACAATGAGCAGTTCTTC
TRBV19	TRBJ1-1	13	.	TRBD1	CASRSDRATEAFF	TGTGCCAGTAGAAGTGACAGGGCGACTGAAGCTTTCTTT
TRBV4-3	TRBJ2-3	17	.	TRBD2	CASSQEALAGGSDTQYF	TGCGCCAGCAGCCAAGAAGCCCTAGCGGGAGGATCAGATACGCAGTATTTT
TRBV7-2	TRBJ1-2	13	once	.	CASSSNQIYGYTF	TGTGCCAGCAGCTCCAACCAGATTTATGGCTACACCTTC
TRBV7-9	TRBJ2-3	15	medium-sized	.	CASSFGGGRADTQYF	TGTGCCAGCAGCTTTGGGGGGGGCCGTGCAGATACGCAGTATTTT
TRBV20-1	TRBJ1-1	12	few	.	CSANRVHTEAFF	TGCAGTGCAAACAGGGTTCACACTGAAGCTTTCTTT
TRBV6-2/TRBV6-3	TRBJ1-5	14	.	.	CASTWTYSNQPQHF	TGTGCCAGCACCTGGACATACAGCAATCAGCCCCAGCATTTT
TRBV20-1	TRBJ1-1	16	few	TRBD1	CSARGGQGARYTEAFF	TGCAGTGCTAGGGGAGGACAGGGGGCGCGGTACACTGAAGCTTTCTTT
TRBV4-3	TRBJ1-6	15	.	.	CASSLTGSGNSPLHF	TGCGCCAGCAGCCTTACCGGGTCGGGGAATTCACCCCTCCACTTT
TRBV5-8	TRBJ1-5	14	few	.	CASSQEYSNQPQHF	TGTGCCAGCAGCCAAGAGTACAGCAATCAGCCCCAGCATTTT
TRBV20-1	TRBJ2-7	13	few	.	CSARGTGPYEQYF	TGCAGTGCTAGGGGAACAGGACCCTACGAGCAGTACTTC
TRBV7-2	TRBJ1-5	16	medium-sized	.	CASSPEPGQGNQPQHF	TGTGCCAGCAGCCCCGAGCCGGGGCAGGGCAATCAGCCCCAGCATTTT
TRBV20-1	TRBJ1-2	13	few	.	CSARDSRIGGYTF	TGCAGTGCTAGAGATTCTAGGATAGGTGGCTACACCTTC
TRBV20-1	TRBJ2-7	15	few	.	CSATPSHRRSYEQYF	TGCAGTGCTACTCCCTCACATCGCCGATCCTACGAGCAGTACTTC
TRBV20-1	TRBJ2-7	15	few	TRBD2	CSARDGTSATYEQYF	TGCAGTGCTAGAGACGGAACTAGCGCAACCTACGAGCAGTACTTC
TRBV7-3	TRBJ1-2	14	.	TRBD1	CASSLGTGNYGYTF	TGTGCCAGCAGCTTAGGGACAGGAAACTATGGCTACACCTTC